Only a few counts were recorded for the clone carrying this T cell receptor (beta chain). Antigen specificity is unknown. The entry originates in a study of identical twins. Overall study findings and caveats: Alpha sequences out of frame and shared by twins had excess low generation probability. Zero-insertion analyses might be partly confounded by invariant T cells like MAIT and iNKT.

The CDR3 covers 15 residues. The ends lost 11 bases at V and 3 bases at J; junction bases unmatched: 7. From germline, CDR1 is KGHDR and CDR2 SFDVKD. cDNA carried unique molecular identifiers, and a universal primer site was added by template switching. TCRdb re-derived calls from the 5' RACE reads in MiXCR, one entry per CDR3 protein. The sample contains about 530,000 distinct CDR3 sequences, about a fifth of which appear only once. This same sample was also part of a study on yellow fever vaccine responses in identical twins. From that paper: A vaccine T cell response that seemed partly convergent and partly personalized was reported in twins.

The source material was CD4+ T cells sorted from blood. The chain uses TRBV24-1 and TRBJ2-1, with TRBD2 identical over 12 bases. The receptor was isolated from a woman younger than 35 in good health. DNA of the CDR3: TGTGCCAGCGCGACTAGCGGGAGCGACTACAATGAGCAGTTCTTC. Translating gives CASATSGSDYNEQFF.